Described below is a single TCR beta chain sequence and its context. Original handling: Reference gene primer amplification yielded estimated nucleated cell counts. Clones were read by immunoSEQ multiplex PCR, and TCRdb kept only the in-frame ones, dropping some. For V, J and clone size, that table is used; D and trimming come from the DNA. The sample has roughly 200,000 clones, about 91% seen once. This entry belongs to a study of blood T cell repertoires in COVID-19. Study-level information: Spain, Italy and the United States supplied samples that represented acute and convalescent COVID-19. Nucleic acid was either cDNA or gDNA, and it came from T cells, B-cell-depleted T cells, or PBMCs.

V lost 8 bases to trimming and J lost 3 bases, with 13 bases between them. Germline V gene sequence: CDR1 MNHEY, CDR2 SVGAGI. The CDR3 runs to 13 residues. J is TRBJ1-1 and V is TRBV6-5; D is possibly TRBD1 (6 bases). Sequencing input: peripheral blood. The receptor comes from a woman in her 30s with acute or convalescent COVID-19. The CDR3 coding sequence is TGTGCCAGCCGTAGGGGGGGTGACACTGAAGCTTTCTTT. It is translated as CASRRGGDTEAFF.